The 20 T cell receptor beta chains reported below all come from one sample, sequenced in a study of cytomegalovirus exposure and HLA in healthy donors (TCRdb year 2017). The library was prepared using the immunoSEQ multiplex PCR assay. A mixture of 60 forward primers for TCR Vbeta segments and 13 reverse primers for TCR Jbeta segments was used in the multiplex PCR. In TCRdb, the immuneACCESS table is reduced to in-frame sequences with V and J assigned. These tables do not hold every clone; where another copy was compared, an unresolved V gene accounts for under half, and the others remain unexplained. Present in this sample are around 160,000 clones, around 81% of which were seen just once. Approximately 1% of the sample comes from the top ten. Sequencing input: PBMCs. The source is a woman between 35 and 50 years old in good health and CMV-seronegative.

In regard to this clone: The sample has other DNA sequences that encode this CDR3 too. The gene calls are TRBV30 and TRBJ2-3; D is unclear. The CDR3 covers 11 residues. Germline V gene lookup returns CDR1 GTSNPN and CDR2 SVGIG (reference sequence). V was shortened by 7 bases and J by 5 bases, with 10 bases between the two germline ends. The CDR3, as DNA: TGTGCCTCCACGAGTGAAGATACGCAGTATTTT. It encodes CASTSEDTQYF.

This clone was detected only a few times. This sequence joins TRBV19 and TRBJ1-2, with a weak D call TRBD1 (6 bases). V lost 6 bases and J 0 bases, leaving 14 bases between the germline ends. Per germline, CDR1 LNHDA and CDR2 SQIVND (reference sequence). The CDR3 is made up of 15 amino acids. CDR3 residues: CASRLSRGANYGYTF. The CDR3, as DNA: TGTGCCAGTAGACTCAGCAGGGGCGCTAACTATGGCTACACCTTC.

The chain is built from TRBV7-8 and TRBJ2-1; 12 bases align to TRBD2. V was pared by 5 bases and J by 6 bases, with 8 bases of the junction left unmatched. Germline V gene lookup returns CDR1 SGHVS and CDR2 FQNEAQ. CDR3 length: 16 amino acids. The CDR3 is CASSQLTSGRVNEQFF. CDR3 bases: TGTGCCAGCAGCCAACTGACTAGCGGGAGAGTCAATGAGCAGTTCTTC.

The chain combines TRBV5-1 with TRBJ2-2; TRBD2 matches 8 bases. The CDR3 runs to 15 residues. Germline CDR1 is SGHRS and CDR2 is YFSETQ. With 4 bases clipped from V and 5 bases from J, the junction kept 7 bases outside the gene matches. The DNA for the CDR3 is TGCGCCAGCAGCGGTACTAGCGGTCGGACCGGGGAGCTGTTTTTT. Amino acid sequence: CASSGTSGRTGELFF.

The chain uses TRBV9 and TRBJ2-2; D unresolved. V lost 3 bases, J lost 3 bases, and 6 bases lay in between. The germline V gene encodes CDR1 SGDLS and CDR2 YYNGEE. The CDR3 is made up of 13 amino acids. CDR3 loop: CASSGEYTGELFF. The CDR3 DNA follows: TGTGCCAGCAGCGGCGAGTACACCGGGGAGCTGTTTTTT.

This rearrangement joins TRBV6-6 to TRBJ2-7, with D possibly TRBD2 on 5 matching bases. The CDR3 totals 12 residues. Deletions cut 6 bases from V and 1 base from J, with 7 bases between. Germline assignment: CDR1 MNHNY and CDR2 SVGAGI (reference sequence). The CDR3 protein is CASRRDSYEQYF. The DNA of the CDR3 is TGTGCCAGCAGGAGGGATTCCTACGAGCAGTACTTC.

The J gene is TRBJ2-7, the V gene TRBV19, with D possibly being TRBD1 (6 bases). The length of the CDR3 is 15 residues. Trimming cost V 4 bases and J 2 bases, with 15 bases left between them. Per germline, CDR1 LNHDA and CDR2 SQIVND (reference sequence). The CDR3 reads CASSKTDRNPYEQYF. The CDR3 DNA reads TGTGCCAGTAGTAAAACCGACAGGAACCCCTACGAGCAGTACTTC.

In this sample, this clone turned up a few times. The chain uses TRBV2 and TRBJ1-1, with D possibly TRBD1 on 6 matching bases. Trimming took off 6 bases at V and 0 bases at J, with 8 bases between the two ends. From germline, CDR1 is SNHLY and CDR2 FYNNEI. The CDR3 is 13 amino acids. In DNA, the CDR3 is TGTGCCAGCAGGACAGGTATGAACACTGAAGCTTTCTTT. Residues: CASRTGMNTEAFF.

V and J are TRBV7-8 and TRBJ2-7, with 9 bases lining up with TRBD2. The CDR3 length is 15 residues. The germline gives CDR1 SGHVS, CDR2 FQNEAQ. The J segment lost 7 bases and the V segment lost 0 bases, leaving 7 bases of the junction unmatched. The DNA for the CDR3 is TGTGCCAGCAGCTTAGCCGGGACTAGCACGGGGGAGCAGTACTTC. This sequence encodes CASSLAGTSTGEQYF.

As for this clone: Within the sample, other DNA sequences also encode this same CDR3. CDR3 bases: TGCAGTGCTCGCAGCCAAGAGACCCAGTACTTC. This gives the protein CSARSQETQYF. The rearrangement uses TRBV20-1 and TRBJ2-5; D is undetermined. V was pared by 5 bases and J by 1 base, with 5 bases between. The CDR3 extends over 11 amino acids. Germline V lookup: CDR1 DFQATT, CDR2 SNEGSKA (reference sequence).

The chain has TRBV9 and TRBJ1-1; D may be TRBD1 (5 bases). Germline assignment: CDR1 SGDLS and CDR2 YYNGEE. The CDR3 extends over 12 amino acids. V was cut by 6 bases and J by 2 bases, with 8 bases left in between. CDR3 coding DNA: TGTGCCAGCACCAGGGTTAACACTGAAGCTTTCTTT. Protein: CASTRVNTEAFF.

The V gene is TRBV29-1, the J gene TRBJ2-2; 9 bases align to TRBD1. CDR1 is SQVTM and CDR2 is ANQGSEA in the germline V gene. The trim removed 7 bases at V and 0 bases at J, leaving 0 bases unmatched. CDR3 length: 13 amino acids. This CDR3 reads CSGTGANTGELFF. In nucleotides, the CDR3 is TGCAGCGGGACAGGGGCGAACACCGGGGAGCTGTTTTTT.

V gene TRBV15 combines with J gene TRBJ2-1; the D gene is possibly TRBD1 (5 bases). CDR1 is LNHNV and CDR2 is YYDKDF in the germline V gene (reference sequence). The CDR3 length is 14 residues. Trimming stripped 4 bases from V and 7 bases from J, with 14 bases between. CDR3 DNA: TGTGCCACCAGCACCCGAAGCAGGGTTAATGAGCAGTTCTTC. It specifies CATSTRSRVNEQFF.

Remarks on this clone: Other DNA sequences of this sample code for an identical CDR3. The chain has TRBV5-1 and TRBJ2-3; D unresolved. Germline V gives CDR1 SGHRS, CDR2 YFSETQ. This CDR3 comprises 13 residues. V dropped 1 base and J dropped 3 bases, with 6 bases sitting between them. The CDR3 coding sequence is TGCGCCAGCAGCTTGACTGTTACAGATACGCAGTATTTT. Protein product: CASSLTVTDTQYF.

This clone appeared once. V usage is TRBV12-5 and J usage is TRBJ2-7, with 10 bases aligning to TRBD1. Germline-derived CDR1 and CDR2 are LGHNT and FRNRAP. The length of the CDR3 is 13 residues. Losses at the gene ends were 5 bases for V and 3 bases for J; bases not matched to a gene: 1. The CDR3 DNA follows: TGTGCTAGTGGTGGGGACAGGGGCTACGAGCAGTACTTC. Encoded protein: CASGGDRGYEQYF.

V gene TRBV7-9 combines with J gene TRBJ2-7, with a weak D call TRBD1 (7 bases). Germline values: CDR1 SEHNR, CDR2 FQNEAQ (reference sequence). The CDR3 has 13 amino acids. V lost 3 bases to trimming and J lost 4 bases, with 10 bases between them. The CDR3 sequence is CASSLAGGYEQYF. The DNA for the CDR3 is TGTGCCAGCAGCTTGGCAGGGGGGTACGAGCAGTACTTC.

The rearrangement joins TRBV18 to TRBJ2-7, with D perhaps TRBD2 (5 bases). V was shortened by 5 bases and J by 0 bases, with 17 bases between the two germline ends. Germline CDR1 is KGHSH and CDR2 is LQKENI. This CDR3 contains 16 residues. CDR3 sequence (DNA): TGTGCCAGCTCATTTGGGTCGAGCGGACTCTCCTACGAGCAGTACTTC. Residues: CASSFGSSGLSYEQYF.

The J gene is TRBJ1-1, the V gene TRBV18; D possibly corresponds to TRBD1 (6 bases). CDR3 length: 14 amino acids. V shed 1 base and J shed 3 bases, with 9 bases lying between them. CDR1 is KGHSH and CDR2 is LQKENI in the germline V gene. CDR3 amino acids: CASSPRQVDTEAFF. The DNA of the CDR3 is TGTGCCAGCTCACCACGACAGGTTGACACTGAAGCTTTCTTT.

The V and J genes are TRBV5-1 and TRBJ2-7; 10 nucleotides agree with TRBD2. CDR1 is SGHRS, CDR2 YFSETQ, per germline. The CDR3 has 15 amino acids. V lost 1 base to trimming and J lost 4 bases; unmatched junction nucleotides: 5. The CDR3 loop is CASSLQASGSYEQYF. CDR3 bases: TGCGCCAGCAGCTTGCAGGCTAGCGGGAGTTACGAGCAGTACTTC.

V usage is TRBV6-5 and J usage is TRBJ2-2; tentatively, D is TRBD2 (6 bases). V lost 2 bases and J 6 bases, leaving 16 bases between the germline ends. The CDR3 has 16 amino acids. CDR1 and CDR2 (germline): MNHEY, SVGAGI. CDR3 sequence reads: CASSYGPGEISGELFF. CDR3 bases: TGTGCCAGCAGTTACGGTCCGGGAGAAATCTCCGGGGAGCTGTTTTTT.